This T cell receptor (beta chain) was sequenced during a study of CD8 T cells in Susac syndrome. The length of the CDR3 is 14 residues. The V and J ends lost 1 base and 6 bases respectively, with 11 bases between them. Germline assignment: CDR1 SGHDT and CDR2 YYEEEE. About 0.5 to 1 ug RNA was reverse transcribed with random hexamers. TCRdb re-analysed the immunoSEQ multiplex PCR reads in MiXCR, keeping a single row per CDR3 protein. The table has 120,000 or so distinct CDR3 sequences, roughly 93% seen once. The genes are TRBV5-6 and TRBJ1-5; TRBD1 is a possible D gene (6 bases). The receptor was derived from a human donor with multiple sclerosis. Sample: CD4+ T cells from PBMCs. The CDR3 region has the DNA TGTGCCAGCAGCTTGATACAGGGAGGTCAGCCCCAGCATTTT. Protein sequence: CASSLIQGGQPQHF.